The next 27 T cell receptor beta chains were all read from a single sample in a study of immune cell composition in non-small cell lung cancer. The normal lung sample lay at least 3 cm, and maximally far, from the tumour. TCRdb's table, derived via immunoSEQ multiplex PCR, lists solely in-frame clones and lacks some. The table records some 4,600 clones, about 65% of them present only once. The sample comprised non-adjacent lung tissue. The receptors were gathered from a human donor with non-small cell lung cancer.

This rearrangement joins TRBV12-5 to TRBJ1-1, with 9 positions matching TRBD1. The CDR3 length is 14 residues. Germline assignment: CDR1 LGHNT and CDR2 FRNRAP. The V and J ends lost 2 bases and 4 bases, in that order; junction bases with no gene match: 2. CDR3 sequence (DNA): TGTGCTAGTGGTTTGTGGGACAGGGTCACTGAAGCTTTCTTT. Translated: CASGLWDRVTEAFF.

This sequence joins TRBV18 and TRBJ2-7; D perhaps matches TRBD1 (6 bases). Trimming left V 4 bases short and J 5 bases short, with 9 bases between. This CDR3 contains 12 residues. The germline V gene has CDR1 KGHSH and CDR2 LQKENI. Here the CDR3 DNA reads TGTGCCAGCTCACGAAAGGGGGACGAGCAGTACTTC. It translates to CASSRKGDEQYF.

V gene TRBV11-2 combines with J gene TRBJ2-5, with D uncertain. Germline V gives CDR1 SGHAT, CDR2 FQNNGV. Trimming pared 0 bases from V and 2 bases from J, leaving 10 bases between. This CDR3 has 15 residues. The CDR3 protein is CASSLDLQSQETQYF. The CDR3, as DNA: TGTGCCAGCAGCTTAGATCTCCAGTCTCAAGAGACCCAGTACTTC.

This chain uses TRBV5-1 with TRBJ1-4; D remains unclear. The germline V gene has CDR1 SGHRS and CDR2 YFSETQ. The CDR3 has 13 residues. Trimming cost V 0 bases and J 7 bases, with 7 bases left between them. CDR3: CASSLGGGEKLFF. CDR3 sequence (DNA): TGCGCCAGCAGCTTGGGCGGAGGTGAAAAACTGTTTTTT.

This sequence joins TRBV5-1 and TRBJ2-5; 7 nucleotides align to TRBD1. The V and J ends lost 0 bases and 3 bases, in that order; junction bases with no gene match: 8. The germline V gene encodes CDR1 SGHRS and CDR2 YFSETQ. This CDR3 comprises 16 residues. CDR3 bases: TGCGCCAGCAGCTTGGTTGGTACCGACAGGGAAGAGACCCAGTACTTC. Amino acids: CASSLVGTDREETQYF.

The chain's CDR3 is CASSAAHSWETQYF. The CDR3 coding sequence is TGTGCCAGCAGTGCGGCCCATTCTTGGGAGACCCAGTACTTC. This sequence joins TRBV6-1 and TRBJ2-5; D is ambiguous. Between the trimmed V and J ends, which lost 4 bases and 5 bases, there was a span of 14 bases. The CDR3 loop spans 14 amino acids. Germline V gene lookup returns CDR1 MNHNS and CDR2 SASEGT.

This rearrangement joins TRBV7-3 to TRBJ2-5, with D maybe TRBD2 (6 bases). V lost 5 bases and J 3 bases, leaving 16 bases between the germline ends. From germline, CDR1 is SGHTA and CDR2 FQGTGA. The CDR3 is 15 amino acids. The CDR3 DNA is TGTGCCAGCAGCCTACACGGGACGGGAGAAGAGACCCAGTACTTC. Translation: CASSLHGTGEETQYF.

CDR3 nucleotides: TGCGCCAGCAGTGAGCTCGGACAGACCTACGAGCAGTACTTC. It codes for CASSELGQTYEQYF. The chain carries TRBV10-2 and TRBJ2-7, with TRBD1 as a possible D gene (6 bases). Trimming cost V 2 bases and J 2 bases, with 10 bases left between them. The CDR3 length is 14 residues. Germline loops: CDR1 WSHSY, CDR2 SAAADI.

This clone was found once. The V call is TRBV11-1, the J call TRBJ2-7, with D tentatively TRBD2 (5 bases). Between the trimmed V and J ends, which lost 8 bases and 3 bases, there was a span of 14 bases. The length of the CDR3 is 13 residues. Germline V gene sequence: CDR1 SGHAT, CDR2 FQDESV (reference sequence). CDR3 protein: CASSRGPHYEQYF. CDR3 bases: TGTGCCAGCTCCCGGGGTCCCCACTACGAGCAGTACTTC. The complete variable domain, with remaining parts taken from reference TRBV11-1 and TRBJ2-7, reads EAEVAQSPRYKITEKSQAVAFWCDPISGHATLYWYRQILGQGPELLVQFQDESVVDDSQLPKDRFSAERLKGVDSTLKIQPAELGDSAMYLCASSRGPHYEQYFGPGTRLTVT.

J is TRBJ1-1 and V is TRBV5-1; D might be TRBD1 (5 bases). The CDR3 extends over 16 amino acids. Per germline, CDR1 SGHRS and CDR2 YFSETQ. Trimming removed 2 bases from V and 3 bases from J, with 17 bases in between. CDR3 nucleotides: TGCGCCAGCAGCTTAACCTTTGGGGGGTTAGACACTGAAGCTTTCTTT. This codes for CASSLTFGGLDTEAFF.

The rearrangement joins TRBV7-9 to TRBJ1-3; D is possibly TRBD1 (5 bases). CDR1 is SEHNR, CDR2 FQNEAQ, per germline (reference sequence). The CDR3 extends over 19 amino acids. The V end lost 1 base, the J end lost 2 bases, and 21 bases lay between the germline ends. The CDR3 nucleotides read TGTGCCAGCAGCTTAGACAGGTCGGTTGGTCGCGGGGCTGGAAACACCATATATTTT. Protein: CASSLDRSVGRGAGNTIYF. Using reference TRBV7-9 and TRBJ1-3 for the parts outside the CDR3, the full variable domain is DTGVSQNPRHKITKRGQNVTFRCDPISEHNRLYWYRQTLGQGPEFLTYFQNEAQLEKSRLLSDRFSAERPKGSFSTLEIQRTEQGDSAMYLCASSLDRSVGRGAGNTIYFGEGSWLTVV.

This clone has a single count. The CDR3 DNA reads as TGTGCCAGCAGTCCGCAGACAGTTGAAGCTTTCTTT. Residues: CASSPQTVEAFF. The J gene is TRBJ1-1, the V gene TRBV6-1, with a weak D call TRBD1 (5 bases). CDR3 size: 12 residues. Germline CDR1 and CDR2: MNHNS and SASEGT. With 5 bases removed from V and 7 bases from J, the gap between germline ends came to 11 bases.

V usage is TRBV29-1 and J usage is TRBJ2-7, with TRBD1 matching over 7 bases. Germline V gene lookup returns CDR1 SQVTM and CDR2 ANQGSEA. CDR3 length equals 14 residues. V lost 0 bases, J lost 4 bases, and 6 bases stayed unmatched. CDR3 nucleotides: TGCAGCGTTGAAGATCAGGGGGTGTCTTACGAGCAGTACTTC. Protein sequence: CSVEDQGVSYEQYF.

The chain combines TRBV27 with TRBJ2-3; D uncertain. The CDR3 spans 16 residues. Germline CDR1 reads MNHEY; CDR2 reads SMNVEV (reference sequence). Trimming shortened V by 2 bases and J by 3 bases, and 15 bases separated the two germline ends. The CDR3 is CASSLGWEQLTDTQYF. The CDR3 nucleotides read TGTGCCAGCAGTTTAGGGTGGGAACAGTTGACAGATACGCAGTATTTT.

The rearrangement uses TRBV11-2 and TRBJ1-5; TRBD1 matches at 9 bases. This CDR3 region has 15 residues. Germline V lookup: CDR1 SGHAT, CDR2 FQNNGV. Trimming removed 3 bases from V and 3 bases from J; junction bases left unmatched: 3. The CDR3 DNA follows: TGTGCCAGCAGCTTCCGGACAGGGGACAATCAGCCCCAGCATTTT. Translated: CASSFRTGDNQPQHF.

The chain recombines TRBV5-8 with TRBJ1-2; perhaps TRBD1 as D (6 bases). The V and J ends lost 1 base and 4 bases respectively, with 11 bases between them. The CDR3 totals 14 residues. Germline V gene data show CDR1 as SGHTS and CDR2 as YDEGEE. CDR3 region: CASSLYRVGYGYTF. Written as DNA, the CDR3 is TGTGCCAGCAGCTTGTACAGGGTAGGCTATGGCTACACCTTC.

This chain uses TRBV14 with TRBJ1-2, with 7 bases matching TRBD1. The length of the CDR3 is 15 residues. Germline V gene sequence: CDR1 SGHDN, CDR2 FVKESK. V was clipped by 0 bases and J by 6 bases; unmatched bases: 7. The CDR3 reads CASSQERQGSDGYTF. The CDR3, as DNA: TGTGCCAGCAGCCAAGAAAGACAGGGCTCTGATGGCTACACCTTC.

A few counts support this clone. The genes are TRBV4-2 and TRBJ2-1; 7 bases agree with TRBD2. The CDR3 contains 16 residues. Germline CDR1 LGHNA, CDR2 YNFKEQ. Trimming at V came to 0 bases and at J to 3 bases, leaving 5 bases not matched to a gene. The CDR3 is CASSQDWGRDYNEQFF. DNA of the CDR3: TGTGCCAGCAGCCAAGATTGGGGGAGGGACTACAATGAGCAGTTCTTC.

This chain connects TRBV7-6 to TRBJ2-1, with D maybe TRBD1 (6 bases). The CDR3 sequence is 15 residues long. In germline, CDR1 is SGHVS, CDR2 FNYEAQ. V lost 6 bases, J lost 3 bases, and 15 bases lay in between. The CDR3 coding sequence is TGTGCCAGCAGGTCGAGAGGACAGAGCTACAATGAGCAGTTCTTC. It encodes CASRSRGQSYNEQFF.

The rearrangement uses TRBV7-9 and TRBJ2-7; D is uncertain. Trimming took off 1 base at V and 4 bases at J, with 23 bases between the two ends. There are 18 residues in the CDR3. Germline V CDR1 and CDR2: SEHNR, FQNEAQ (reference sequence). The CDR3 sequence: CASSLGGSHIRTGYEQYF. The CDR3 coding sequence is TGTGCCAGCAGCTTAGGGGGTAGCCACATTCGTACTGGGTACGAGCAGTACTTC.

The CDR3 bases are TGTGCCAGCAGTTATTTGGTAAACACTGAAGCTTTCTTT. As protein: CASSYLVNTEAFF. V gene TRBV6-6 combines with J gene TRBJ1-1; D is unresolved. V lost 3 bases and J 2 bases, leaving 7 bases between the germline ends. The CDR3 is made up of 13 amino acids. Germline V gives CDR1 MNHNY, CDR2 SVGAGI (reference sequence).

This clone was seen only once. The chain uses TRBV6-5 and TRBJ2-7, with TRBD1 as a possible D gene (6 bases). V lost 5 bases and J 2 bases, leaving 13 bases between the germline ends. CDR3 length: 14 residues. Per germline, CDR1 MNHEY and CDR2 SVGAGI. The CDR3 loop is CASSTGTYTYEQYF. For the CDR3, the DNA is TGTGCCAGCAGTACCGGGACATATACCTACGAGCAGTACTTC.

The CDR3 spells CASNRGGGGPADTQYF. Written as DNA, the CDR3 is TGTGCCAGCAACCGGGGGGGAGGGGGGCCCGCAGATACGCAGTATTTT. The V and J genes are TRBV5-4 and TRBJ2-3, with 8 bases lining up with TRBD2. The CDR3 consists of 16 residues. Germline CDR1 and CDR2: SGHNT and YYREEE (reference sequence). V shed 6 bases and J 4 bases; nucleotides not matched to a gene: 13.

The chain combines TRBV29-1 with TRBJ1-1, with D uncertain. With 6 bases removed from V and 0 bases from J, the gap between germline ends came to 11 bases. The CDR3 sequence is 13 residues long. Germline values: CDR1 SQVTM, CDR2 ANQGSEA. CDR3 DNA sequence: TGCAGCGTGACAATATTGATGAACACTGAAGCTTTCTTT. Translating it yields CSVTILMNTEAFF.

The chain employs TRBV9 and TRBJ1-2; D is possibly TRBD1 (5 bases). Germline V gene lookup returns CDR1 SGDLS and CDR2 YYNGEE. The length of the CDR3 is 14 residues. Trimming stripped 0 bases from V and 4 bases from J, with 10 bases between. In nucleotides, the CDR3 is TGTGCCAGCAGCGTAGATTCCCAGGGCTATGGCTACACCTTC. Protein: CASSVDSQGYGYTF.

V gene TRBV6-6 combines with J gene TRBJ1-1, with TRBD1 as a possible D gene (5 bases). The CDR3 is made up of 13 amino acids. V lost 6 bases and J lost 5, with 13 bases in between. Germline V gives CDR1 MNHNY, CDR2 SVGAGI (reference sequence). The CDR3 protein is CASRFQGETEAFF. As DNA, the CDR3 is TGTGCCAGCAGGTTTCAGGGTGAAACTGAAGCTTTCTTT.

The chain uses TRBV7-2 and TRBJ1-1; 8 bases are a match to TRBD1. Germline assignment: CDR1 SGHTA and CDR2 FQGNSA. This CDR3 has 14 amino acids. V shed 3 bases and J 10 bases; nucleotides not matched to a gene: 10. The CDR3 region is CASSFQQGVSGAFF. The CDR3 DNA reads TGTGCCAGCAGCTTCCAACAGGGGGTTTCGGGAGCTTTCTTT.